This T cell receptor beta chain was obtained from a study of T cell responses to AZD1222 COVID-19 vaccine. Study details: Analysis merged second doses at about 4 or about 12 weeks. The study's findings and limits: Unmutated variant regions are reportedly targeted by nearly half of spike-specific TCRs. The repertoires were collected only after the peak T cell response. Donors skewed white British and female; clonal diversity was possibly underestimated.

Assay: immunoSEQ multiplex PCR; the TCRdb copy retains only in-frame clones and omits some. The sample consists of about 120,000 clones, around nine tenths of them appearing once. The V end was cut by 6 bases, the J end by 2 bases, with 13 bases between. Germline-derived CDR1 and CDR2 are MNHEY and SVGAGI. This CDR3 contains 14 residues. A remark on this clone: The antigen is not known.

The specimen was peripheral blood, collected on day 0 of AZD1222 vaccination. The chain links TRBV6-5 to TRBJ1-1; no firm D call. The source is an adult in good health. This CDR3 is CASSPLTSNTEAFF. The DNA for the CDR3 is TGTGCCAGCAGCCCCCTGACAAGTAACACTGAAGCTTTCTTT.